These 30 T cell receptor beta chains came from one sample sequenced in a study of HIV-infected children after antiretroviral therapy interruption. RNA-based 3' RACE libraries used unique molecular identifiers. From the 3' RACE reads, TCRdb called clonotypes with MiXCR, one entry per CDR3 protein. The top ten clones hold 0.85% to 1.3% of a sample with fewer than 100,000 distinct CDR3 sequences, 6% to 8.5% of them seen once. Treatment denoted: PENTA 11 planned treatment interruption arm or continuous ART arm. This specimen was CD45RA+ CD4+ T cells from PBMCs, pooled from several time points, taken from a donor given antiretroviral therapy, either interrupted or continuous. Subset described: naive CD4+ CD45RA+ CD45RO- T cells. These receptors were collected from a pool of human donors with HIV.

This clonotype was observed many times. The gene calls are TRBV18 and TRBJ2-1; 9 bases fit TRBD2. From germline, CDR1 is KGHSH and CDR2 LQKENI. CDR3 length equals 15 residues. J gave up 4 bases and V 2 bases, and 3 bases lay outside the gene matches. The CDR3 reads CASSPGSGGYNEQFF. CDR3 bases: TGTGCCAGCTCACCAGGTAGCGGGGGTTACAATGAGCAGTTCTTC.

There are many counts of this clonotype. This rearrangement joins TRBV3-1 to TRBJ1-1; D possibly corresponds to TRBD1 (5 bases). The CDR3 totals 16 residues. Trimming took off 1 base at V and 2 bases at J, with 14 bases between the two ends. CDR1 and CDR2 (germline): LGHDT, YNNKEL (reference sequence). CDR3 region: CASSQGQGLLNTEAFF. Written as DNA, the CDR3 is TGTGCCAGCAGCCAAGGCCAGGGCCTGCTTAACACTGAAGCTTTCTTT.

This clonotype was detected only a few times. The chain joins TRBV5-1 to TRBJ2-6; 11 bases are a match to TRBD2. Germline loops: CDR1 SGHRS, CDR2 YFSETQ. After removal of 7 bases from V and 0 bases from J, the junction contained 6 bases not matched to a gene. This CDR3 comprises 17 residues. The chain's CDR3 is CASGPGTSGSGANVLTF. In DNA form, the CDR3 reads TGCGCCAGCGGGCCCGGGACTAGCGGCTCTGGGGCCAACGTCCTGACTTTC. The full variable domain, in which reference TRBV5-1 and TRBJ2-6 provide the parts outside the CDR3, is KAGVTQTPRYLIKTRGQQVTLSCSPISGHRSVSWYQQTPGQGLQFLFEYFSETQRNKGNFPGRFSGRQFSNSRSEMNVSTLELGDSALYLCASGPGTSGSGANVLTFGAGSRLTVL.

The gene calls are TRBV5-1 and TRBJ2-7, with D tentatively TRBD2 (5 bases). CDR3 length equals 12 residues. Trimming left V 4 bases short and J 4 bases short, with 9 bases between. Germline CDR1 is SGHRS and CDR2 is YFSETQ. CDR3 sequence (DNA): TGCGCCAGCAGCCCCACTAGTTACGAGCAGTACTTC. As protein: CASSPTSYEQYF.

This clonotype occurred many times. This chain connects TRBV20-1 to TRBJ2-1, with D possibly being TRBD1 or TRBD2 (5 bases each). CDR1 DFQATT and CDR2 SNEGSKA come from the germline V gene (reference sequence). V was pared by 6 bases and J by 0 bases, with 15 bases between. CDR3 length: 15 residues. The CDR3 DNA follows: TGCAGTGCCCAGAGGGGTAGTAGCTCCTACAATGAGCAGTTCTTC. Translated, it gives CSAQRGSSSYNEQFF.

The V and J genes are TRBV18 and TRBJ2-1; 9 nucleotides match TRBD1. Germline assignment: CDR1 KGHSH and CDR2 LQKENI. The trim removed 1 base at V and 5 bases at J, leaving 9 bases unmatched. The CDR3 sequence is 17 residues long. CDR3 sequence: CASSPREGQGNHNEQFF. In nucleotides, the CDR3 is TGTGCCAGCTCACCACGGGAAGGACAGGGGAACCACAATGAGCAGTTCTTC.

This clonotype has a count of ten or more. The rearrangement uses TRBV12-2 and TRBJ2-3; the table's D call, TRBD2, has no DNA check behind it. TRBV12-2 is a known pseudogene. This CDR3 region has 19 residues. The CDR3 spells CASRLGLAGGSPSTDTQYF. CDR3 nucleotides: TGTGCAAGTCGCTTGGGACTAGCGGGAGGGTCCCCCAGCACAGATACGCAGTATTTT.

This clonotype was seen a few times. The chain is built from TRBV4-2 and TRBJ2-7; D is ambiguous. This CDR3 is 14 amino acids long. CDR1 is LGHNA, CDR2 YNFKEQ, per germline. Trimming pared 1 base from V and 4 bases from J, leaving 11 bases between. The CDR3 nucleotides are TGTGCCAGCAGCCAAGCCAAAGACACTTACGAGCAGTACTTC. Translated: CASSQAKDTYEQYF.

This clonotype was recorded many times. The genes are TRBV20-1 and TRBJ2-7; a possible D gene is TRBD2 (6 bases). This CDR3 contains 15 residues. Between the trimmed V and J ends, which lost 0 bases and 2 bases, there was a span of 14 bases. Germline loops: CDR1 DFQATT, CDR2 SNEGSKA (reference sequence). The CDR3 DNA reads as TGCAGTGCTAGAGAGCCGGGACTCTTAACCTACGAGCAGTACTTC. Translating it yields CSAREPGLLTYEQYF.

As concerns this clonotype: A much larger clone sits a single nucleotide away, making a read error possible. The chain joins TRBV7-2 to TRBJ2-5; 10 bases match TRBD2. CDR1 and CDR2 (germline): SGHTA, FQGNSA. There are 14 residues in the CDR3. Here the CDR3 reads CACSLAGAQETQYF. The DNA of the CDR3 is TGTGCCTGCAGCCTAGCGGGGGCCCAAGAGACCCAGTACTTC.

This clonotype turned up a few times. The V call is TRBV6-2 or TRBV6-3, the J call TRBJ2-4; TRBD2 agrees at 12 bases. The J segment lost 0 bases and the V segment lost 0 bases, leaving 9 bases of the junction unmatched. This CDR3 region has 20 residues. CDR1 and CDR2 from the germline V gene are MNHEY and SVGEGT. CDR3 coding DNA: TGTGCCAGCAGTTACTCGCTTCCAACTAGCGGGGGGTTAGCCAAAAACATTCAGTACTTC. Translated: CASSYSLPTSGGLAKNIQYF.

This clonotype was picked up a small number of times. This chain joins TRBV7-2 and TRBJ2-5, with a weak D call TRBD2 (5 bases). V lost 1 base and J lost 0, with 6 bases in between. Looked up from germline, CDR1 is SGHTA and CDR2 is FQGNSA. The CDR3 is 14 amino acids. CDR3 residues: CASSLGGNQETQYF. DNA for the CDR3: TGTGCCAGCAGCTTAGGAGGGAACCAAGAGACCCAGTACTTC. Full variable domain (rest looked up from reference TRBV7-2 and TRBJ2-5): GAGVSQSPSNKVTEKGKDVELRCDPISGHTALYWYRQSLGQGLEFLIYFQGNSAPDKSGLPSDRFSAERTGGSVSTLTIQRTQQEDSAVYLCASSLGGNQETQYFGPGTRLLVL.

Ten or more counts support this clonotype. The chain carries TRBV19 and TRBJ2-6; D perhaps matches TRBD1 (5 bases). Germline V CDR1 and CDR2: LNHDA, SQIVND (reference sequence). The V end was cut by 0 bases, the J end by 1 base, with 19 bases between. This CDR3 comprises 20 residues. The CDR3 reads CASSIDPLGRVGSGANVLTF. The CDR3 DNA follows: TGTGCCAGTAGTATAGATCCTCTGGGCAGGGTAGGGTCTGGGGCCAACGTCCTGACTTTC.

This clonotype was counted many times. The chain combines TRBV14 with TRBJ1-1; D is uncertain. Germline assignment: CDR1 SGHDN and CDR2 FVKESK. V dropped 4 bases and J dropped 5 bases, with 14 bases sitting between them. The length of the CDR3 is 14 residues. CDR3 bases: TGTGCCAGCAGCCGATCTTCCCCTGGAACTGAAGCTTTCTTT. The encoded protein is CASSRSSPGTEAFF. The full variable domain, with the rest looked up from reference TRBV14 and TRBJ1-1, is EAGVTQFPSHSVIEKGQTVTLRCDPISGHDNLYWYRRVMGKEIKFLLHFVKESKQDESGMPNNRFLAERTGGTYSTLKVQPAELEDSGVYFCASSRSSPGTEAFFGQGTRLTVV.

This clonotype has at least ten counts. As DNA, the CDR3 is TGCAGCGTTGGTGGGACAGGAAATGGGGATGGCTACACCTTC. Protein sequence: CSVGGTGNGDGYTF. The chain joins TRBV29-1 to TRBJ1-2; 8 nucleotides agree with TRBD1. The germline gives CDR1 SQVTM, CDR2 ANQGSEA. This CDR3 is 14 amino acids long. After removal of 4 bases from V and 6 bases from J, the junction contained 10 bases not matched to a gene.

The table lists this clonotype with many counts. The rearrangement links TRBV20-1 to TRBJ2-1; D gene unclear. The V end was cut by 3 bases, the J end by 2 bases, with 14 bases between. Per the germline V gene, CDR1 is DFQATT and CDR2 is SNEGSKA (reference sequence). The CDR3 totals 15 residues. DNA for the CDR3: TGCAGTGCTAGTGACGGTCAGGTCACCTACAATGAGCAGTTCTTC. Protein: CSASDGQVTYNEQFF.

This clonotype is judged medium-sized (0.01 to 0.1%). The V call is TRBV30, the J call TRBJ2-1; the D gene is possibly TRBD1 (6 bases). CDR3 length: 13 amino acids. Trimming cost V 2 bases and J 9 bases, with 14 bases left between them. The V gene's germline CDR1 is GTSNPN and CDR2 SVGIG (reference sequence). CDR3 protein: CAWSPGQYAEQFF. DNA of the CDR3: TGTGCCTGGAGTCCGGGACAATATGCTGAGCAGTTCTTC.

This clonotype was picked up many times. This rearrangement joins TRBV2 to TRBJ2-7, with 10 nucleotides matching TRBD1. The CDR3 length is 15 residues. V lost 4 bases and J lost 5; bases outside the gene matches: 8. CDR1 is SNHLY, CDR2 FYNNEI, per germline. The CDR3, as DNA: TGTGCCAGCAGTGTTGGCGACAGGGGGCTCCACGAGCAGTACTTC. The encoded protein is CASSVGDRGLHEQYF.

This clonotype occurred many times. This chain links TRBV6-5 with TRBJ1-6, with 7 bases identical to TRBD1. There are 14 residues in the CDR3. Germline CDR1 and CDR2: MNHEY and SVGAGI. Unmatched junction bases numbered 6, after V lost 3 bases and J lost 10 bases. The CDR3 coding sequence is TGTGCCAGCAGTTATCAGGGGGTAGGGTCACCCCTCCACTTT. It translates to CASSYQGVGSPLHF.

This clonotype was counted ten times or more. In DNA form, the CDR3 reads TGTGCCAGTAGAGGTACCGGGACTAGCACCTACGAGCAGTACTTC. Translation: CASRGTGTSTYEQYF. The rearrangement links TRBV19 to TRBJ2-7; the match to TRBD2 covers 9 bases. V lost 6 bases, J lost 2 bases, and 8 bases stayed unmatched. In germline, CDR1 is LNHDA, CDR2 SQIVND (reference sequence). This CDR3 spans 15 amino acids.

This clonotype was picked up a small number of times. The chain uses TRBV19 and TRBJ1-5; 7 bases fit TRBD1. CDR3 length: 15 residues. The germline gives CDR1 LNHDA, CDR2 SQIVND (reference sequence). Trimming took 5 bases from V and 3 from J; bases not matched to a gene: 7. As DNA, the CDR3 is TGTGCCAGTAGTCCGACAGGGATCCTCAATCAGCCCCAGCATTTT. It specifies CASSPTGILNQPQHF.

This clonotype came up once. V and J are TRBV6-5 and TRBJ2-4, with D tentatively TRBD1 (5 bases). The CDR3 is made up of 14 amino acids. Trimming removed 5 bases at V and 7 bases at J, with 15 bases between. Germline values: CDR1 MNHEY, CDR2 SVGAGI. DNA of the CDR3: TGTGCCAGCAGTGTACAGGCGGCAAACAACATTCAGTACTTC. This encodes CASSVQAANNIQYF.

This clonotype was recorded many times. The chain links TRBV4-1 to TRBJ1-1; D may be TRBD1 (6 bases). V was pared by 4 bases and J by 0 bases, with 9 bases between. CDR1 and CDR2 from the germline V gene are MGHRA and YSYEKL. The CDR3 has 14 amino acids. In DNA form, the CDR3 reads TGCGCCAGCAGCCCGACAGGCATGAACACTGAAGCTTTCTTT. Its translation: CASSPTGMNTEAFF.

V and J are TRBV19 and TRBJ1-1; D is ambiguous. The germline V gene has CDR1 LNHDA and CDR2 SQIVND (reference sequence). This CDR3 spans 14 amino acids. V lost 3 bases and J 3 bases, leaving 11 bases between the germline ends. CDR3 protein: CASSMRFRDTEAFF. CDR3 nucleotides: TGTGCCAGTAGTATGCGGTTTAGGGACACTGAAGCTTTCTTT.

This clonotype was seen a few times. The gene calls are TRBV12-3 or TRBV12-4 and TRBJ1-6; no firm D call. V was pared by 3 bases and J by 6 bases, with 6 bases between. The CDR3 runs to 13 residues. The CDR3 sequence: CASSFSSNSPLHF. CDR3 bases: TGTGCCAGCAGTTTCTCTAGTAATTCACCCCTCCACTTT.

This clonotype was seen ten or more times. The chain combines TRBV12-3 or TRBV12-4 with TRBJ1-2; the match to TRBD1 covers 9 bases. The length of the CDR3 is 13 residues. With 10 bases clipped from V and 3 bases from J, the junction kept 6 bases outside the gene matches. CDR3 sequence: CATSDRGDYGYTF. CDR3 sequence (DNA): TGTGCCACAAGCGACAGGGGGGACTATGGCTACACCTTC.

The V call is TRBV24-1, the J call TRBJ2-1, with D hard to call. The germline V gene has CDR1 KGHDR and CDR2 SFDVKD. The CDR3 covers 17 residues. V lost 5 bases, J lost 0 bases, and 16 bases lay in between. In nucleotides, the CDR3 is TGTGCCACCAGTGCCTCCCCCGGAGCCGACTCCTACAATGAGCAGTTCTTC. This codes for CATSASPGADSYNEQFF.

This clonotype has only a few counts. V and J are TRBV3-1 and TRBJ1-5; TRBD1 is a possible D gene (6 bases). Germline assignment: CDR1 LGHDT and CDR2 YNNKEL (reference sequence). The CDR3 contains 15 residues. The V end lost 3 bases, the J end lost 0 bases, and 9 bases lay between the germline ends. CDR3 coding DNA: TGTGCCAGCAGCCAGACAGGAGTTAGCAATCAGCCCCAGCATTTT. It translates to CASSQTGVSNQPQHF.

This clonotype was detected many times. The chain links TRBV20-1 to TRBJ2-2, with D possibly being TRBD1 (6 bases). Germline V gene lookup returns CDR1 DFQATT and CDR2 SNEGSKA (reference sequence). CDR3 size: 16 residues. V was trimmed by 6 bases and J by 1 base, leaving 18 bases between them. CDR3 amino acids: CSAKVGGEVNTGELFF. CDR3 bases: TGCAGTGCCAAAGTTGGGGGCGAGGTGAACACCGGGGAGCTGTTTTTT.

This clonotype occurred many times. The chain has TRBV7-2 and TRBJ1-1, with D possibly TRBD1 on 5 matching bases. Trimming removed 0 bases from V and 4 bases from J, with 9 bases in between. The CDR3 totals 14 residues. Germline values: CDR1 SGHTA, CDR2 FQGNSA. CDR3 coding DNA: TGTGCCAGCAGCTTAGCCACCCAGGGCACTGAAGCTTTCTTT. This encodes CASSLATQGTEAFF.